This T cell receptor beta chain comes out of a study of cytomegalovirus exposure and HLA in healthy donors. The primer mix had 60 Vbeta and 13 Jbeta primers. Assay used: immunoSEQ multiplex PCR; TCRdb lists only in-frame clones, some missing. The table includes fewer than 200,000 clones, 65% to 85% detected once. This clone was recorded only once. This receptor was taken from a woman between 45 and 65 years old in good health and CMV-seropositive. Sequenced: PBMCs.

The CDR3 loop is CASSDQTGYTSYEQYF. The CDR3 DNA follows: TGTGCCAGCAGTGATCAAACAGGGTACACCTCCTACGAGCAGTACTTC. V gene TRBV27 combines with J gene TRBJ2-7, with D possibly TRBD1 on 6 matching bases. The CDR3 length is 16 residues. V was clipped by 5 bases and J by 0 bases, with 17 bases between them. Per germline, CDR1 MNHEY and CDR2 SMNVEV (reference sequence).